This TCR beta chain emerged from a study of OX40 agonist ivuxolimab in advanced cancers. TCRdb's copy holds only in-frame clones and misses some; the assay was immunoSEQ multiplex PCR. The sample yields over 15,000 clones, 90% seen once. The source is an adult with an advanced solid tumor such as melanoma, head and neck, liver or kidney cancer. The sequencing here drew on CD4+ or CD8+ T cells sorted from blood, taken in a trial of the OX40 agonist ivuxolimab.

For the CDR3, the DNA is TGTGCCAGCAGCCCGCCGTTCGGCGGCTCCTACAATGAGCAGTTCTTC. Translating gives CASSPPFGGSYNEQFF. The chain is built from TRBV7-9 and TRBJ2-1; no reliable D call. The germline CDR1 and CDR2 sequences are SEHNR and FQNEAQ (reference sequence). Deletions cut 5 bases from V and 0 bases from J, with 14 bases between. The CDR3 spans 16 residues. Full variable domain (rest looked up from reference TRBV7-9 and TRBJ2-1): DTGVSQNPRHKITKRGQNVTFRCDPISEHNRLYWYRQTLGQGPEFLTYFQNEAQLEKSRLLSDRFSAERPKGSFSTLEIQRTEQGDSAMYLCASSPPFGGSYNEQFFGPGTRLTVL.